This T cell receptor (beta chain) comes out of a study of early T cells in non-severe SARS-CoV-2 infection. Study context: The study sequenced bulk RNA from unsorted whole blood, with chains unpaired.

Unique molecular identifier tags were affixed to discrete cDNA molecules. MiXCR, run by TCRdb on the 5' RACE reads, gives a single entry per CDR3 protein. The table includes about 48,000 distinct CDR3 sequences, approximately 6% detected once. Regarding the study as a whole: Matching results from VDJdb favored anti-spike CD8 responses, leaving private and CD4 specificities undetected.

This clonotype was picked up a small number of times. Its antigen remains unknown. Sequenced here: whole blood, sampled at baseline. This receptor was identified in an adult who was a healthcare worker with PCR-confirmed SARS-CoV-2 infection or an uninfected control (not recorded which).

For the CDR3, the DNA is TGTGCCAGCAGCTTAGGTGTTCAGGGAACTAATCAGCCCCAGCATTTT. Translating gives CASSLGVQGTNQPQHF. The chain joins TRBV11-2 to TRBJ1-5, with a tentative D call TRBD1 (5 bases). The CDR3 runs to 16 residues. Looked up from germline, CDR1 is SGHAT and CDR2 is FQNNGV. The germline V and J ends were trimmed by 1 base and 4 bases, with 14 bases remaining between them.